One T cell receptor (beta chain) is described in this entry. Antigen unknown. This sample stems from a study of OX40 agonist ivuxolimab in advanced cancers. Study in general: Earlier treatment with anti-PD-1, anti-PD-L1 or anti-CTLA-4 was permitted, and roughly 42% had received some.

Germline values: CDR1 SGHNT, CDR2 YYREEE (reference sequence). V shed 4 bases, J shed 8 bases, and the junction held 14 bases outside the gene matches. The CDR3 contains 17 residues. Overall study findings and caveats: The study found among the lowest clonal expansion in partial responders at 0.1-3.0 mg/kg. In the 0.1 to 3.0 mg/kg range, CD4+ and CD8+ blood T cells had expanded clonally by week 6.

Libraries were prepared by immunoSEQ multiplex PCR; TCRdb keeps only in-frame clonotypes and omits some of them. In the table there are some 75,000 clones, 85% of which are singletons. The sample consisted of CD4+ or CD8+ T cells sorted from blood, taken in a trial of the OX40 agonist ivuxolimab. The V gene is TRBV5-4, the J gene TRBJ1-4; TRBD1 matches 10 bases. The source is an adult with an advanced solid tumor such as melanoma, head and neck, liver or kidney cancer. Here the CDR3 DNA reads TGTGCCAGCAGCCTCCTACCGGGACAGGGGTTTGGAGAAAAACTGTTTTTT. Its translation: CASSLLPGQGFGEKLFF.